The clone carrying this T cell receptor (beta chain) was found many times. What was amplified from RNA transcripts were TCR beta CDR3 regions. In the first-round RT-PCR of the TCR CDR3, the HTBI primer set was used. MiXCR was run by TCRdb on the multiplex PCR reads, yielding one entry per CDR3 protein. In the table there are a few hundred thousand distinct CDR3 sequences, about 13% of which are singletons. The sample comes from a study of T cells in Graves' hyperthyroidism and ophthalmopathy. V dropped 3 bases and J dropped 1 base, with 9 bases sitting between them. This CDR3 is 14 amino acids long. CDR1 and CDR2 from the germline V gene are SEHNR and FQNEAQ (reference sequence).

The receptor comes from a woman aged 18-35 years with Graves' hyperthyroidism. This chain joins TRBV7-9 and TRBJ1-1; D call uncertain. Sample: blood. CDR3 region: CASSFPHQNTEAFF. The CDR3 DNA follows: TGTGCCAGCAGCTTTCCCCACCAGAACACTGAAGCTTTCTTT.